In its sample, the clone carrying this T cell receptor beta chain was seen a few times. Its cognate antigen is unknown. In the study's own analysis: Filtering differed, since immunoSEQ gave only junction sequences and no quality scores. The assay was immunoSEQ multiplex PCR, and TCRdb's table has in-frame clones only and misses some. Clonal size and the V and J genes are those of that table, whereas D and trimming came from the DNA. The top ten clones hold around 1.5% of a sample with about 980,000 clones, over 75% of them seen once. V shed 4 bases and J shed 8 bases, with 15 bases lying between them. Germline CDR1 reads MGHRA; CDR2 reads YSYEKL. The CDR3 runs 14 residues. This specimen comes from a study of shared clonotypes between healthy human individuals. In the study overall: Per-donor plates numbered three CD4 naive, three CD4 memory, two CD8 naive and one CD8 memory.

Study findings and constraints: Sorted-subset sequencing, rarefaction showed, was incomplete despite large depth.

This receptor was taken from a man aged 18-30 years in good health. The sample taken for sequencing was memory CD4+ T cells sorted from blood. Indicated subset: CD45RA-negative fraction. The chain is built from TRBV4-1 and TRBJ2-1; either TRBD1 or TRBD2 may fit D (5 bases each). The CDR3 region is CASSLRWGKDEQFF. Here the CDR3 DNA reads TGCGCCAGCAGCCTCCGCTGGGGGAAGGATGAGCAGTTCTTC.